This TCR beta chain was documented in a study of cytomegalovirus exposure and HLA in healthy donors. Study-wide results and limits: With further analysis later on, most CMV-associated TCR beta chains appeared HLA-restricted. A later analysis showed TCR association rates differing by HLA locus, peaking at DRB1 and lowest at HLA-C. The listing of roughly 160 TCR beta chains classed them as cytomegalovirus-associated.

Both 60 Vbeta primers and 13 Jbeta primers went into the PCR. Authors' analysis steps: Later, tens of millions of unique TCR beta chains were counted in an analysis, and around 11 million of them were shared. The assay was immunoSEQ multiplex PCR, and TCRdb's table has in-frame clones only and misses some. The DNA gave D and trimming, while V, J and clone size come from that table. The data show around 89,000 clones, with more than 65% seen just once and 1.2% held by the top ten. Turning to this clone: Its antigen is unidentified.

This TCR was recovered from a girl aged 2 to 10 in good health and CMV-seropositive. Sequencing was carried out using PBMCs.

DNA for the CDR3: TGCAGCGTCCTTAGACAGGGAAACACTGAAGCTTTCTTT. This translates into CSVLRQGNTEAFF. V is TRBV29-1 and J is TRBJ1-1; TRBD1 matches 7 bases. Germline V gene lookup returns CDR1 SQVTM and CDR2 ANQGSEA. The J segment lost 2 bases and the V segment lost 6 bases, leaving 6 bases of the junction unmatched. The CDR3 has 13 residues.